This T cell receptor beta chain comes out of a study of blood T cell repertoires in COVID-19. Study information: Researchers got acute and convalescent COVID-19 samples from the United States, Italy and Spain.

Seattle participants joined during active infection and were tracked over time. TCRdb's table, derived via immunoSEQ multiplex PCR, lists solely in-frame clones and lacks some. The table includes 350,000 or so clones, roughly nine tenths detected once. This receptor was identified in a woman aged 55-69 years with COVID-19, enrolled during active disease. The sample was peripheral blood.

This CDR3 reads CATSRDLGTGGGVGQPQHF. For the CDR3, the DNA is TGTGCCACCAGCAGAGATCTTGGGACAGGGGGCGGAGTAGGCCAGCCCCAGCATTTT. The V call is TRBV15, the J call TRBJ1-5; TRBD1 aligns across 12 bases. The trim removed 0 bases at V and 7 bases at J, leaving 13 bases unmatched. CDR3 length: 19 amino acids. Germline V lookup: CDR1 LNHNV, CDR2 YYDKDF (reference sequence).